The 20 T cell receptor delta chains given below trace back to one sample, sequenced in a study of γδ T cells in repeated Plasmodium falciparum infection. TCRdb redid the clone calls on the multiplex PCR reads with CATT. The sample holds under 60,000 delta-chain clones; roughly 1.5% are singletons and the top ten take 8.6%. Flow sorting of PBMC yielded separate Vgamma9/Vdelta2+ and Vdelta2-negative gammadelta T cell populations for bulk repertoire analysis. Sample: gamma-delta T cells from blood. These receptors were collected from a pool of human donors (malaria-infected and uninfected, not separated).

Concerning this clone: The protein held in TCRdb is that of a much larger clone and does not match this DNA's translation at residue 18, likely because of a read error; the protein shown is translated from the DNA. The chain carries TRDV1 and TRDJ1; the match to TRDD3 covers 9 bases. No J gene is reported in TCRdb; it was inferred here by comparing the DNA with germline. There are 21 residues in the CDR3. Germline CDR1 and CDR2: TSWWSYY and QGS. CDR3 amino acids: CALGCHSYGYCFHWGNDRLIF. For the CDR3, the DNA is TGTGCTCTTGGGTGCCATTCCTACGGGTACTGTTTTCACTGGGGGAACGATAGACTCATCTTT.

Worth noting for this clone: For this DNA, TCRdb reports the protein of a much larger clone, which diverges at residue 17, most likely from a read error; the protein presented here is translated directly from the DNA. This chain uses TRDV1 with TRDJ1; 9 nucleotides align to TRDD3. The J gene, left out of TCRdb, was set here by checking the DNA against germline. The CDR3 runs 22 residues. CDR1 is TSWWSYY, CDR2 QGS, per germline. J gave up 3 bases and V 2 bases, and 25 bases lay outside the gene matches. CDR3 region: CALGERRRSYGLGGILPDKLIF. CDR3 sequence (DNA): TGTGCTCTTGGGGAAAGAAGGCGTTCCTACGGACTCGGGGGGATACTCCCCGATAAACTCATCTTT.

In the case of this clone: The TCRdb record carries a much larger clone's protein, which differs from this DNA's translation at residue 16; a read error is the likely cause, and the protein listed here is the DNA translation. The chain links TRDV2 to TRDJ1; 11 positions agree with TRDD3. Matching the DNA to germline supplied the J gene, which TCRdb does not give. This CDR3 is built from 19 residues. Germline loops: CDR1 GEAIGNYY, CDR2 EKD. DNA for the CDR3: TGTGCCTGTGACCGACTTTTACTGGGGGATAGACAGTACACCGATAGACTCATCTTT. Protein product: CACDRLLLGDRQYTDRLIF.

This clone was counted only a few times. The TCRdb record carries a much larger clone's protein, which differs from this DNA's translation at residue 15; a read error is the likely cause, and the protein listed here is the DNA translation. There is no J gene call, but TRDV1 is given as the V gene; the DNA was not compared with TRDD3, the D call given in the table. CDR1 is TSWWSYY and CDR2 is QGS in the germline V gene. The length of the CDR3 is 16 residues. CDR3 loop: CALGGLPRGGIRKLTF. The CDR3 nucleotides are TGTGCTCTTGGGGGCCTCCCGAGGGGGGGGATACGCAAACTCACCTTT.

There are a few counts of this clone. This likely reflects a read error, since a far larger clone is one base away. Other DNA sequences in the same sample also yield this CDR3. The rearrangement links TRDV1 to TRDJ1; the match to TRDD3 covers 10 bases. The J gene, left out of TCRdb, was set here by checking the DNA against germline. Per the germline V gene, CDR1 is TSWWSYY and CDR2 is QGS. The CDR3 spans 23 residues. Here the CDR3 DNA reads TGTGCCCTTGGGGAACTTGAGTACTGGGGGATCTATAAGGGTCCTCCTGGCGGCGATAAACTCATCTTT. As protein: CALGELEYWGIYKGPPGGDKLIF.

Of note for this clone: This DNA's translation differs at residue 5 from TCRdb's protein, which comes from a much larger clone; a read error is likely, and the protein shown is translated from the DNA. This chain connects TRDV1 to TRDJ1; D gene uncertain. This CDR3 has 17 amino acids. Germline CDR1 is TSWWSYY and CDR2 is QGS. The CDR3: CALGKLRTGLYTDKLIF. The CDR3 nucleotides read TGTGCTCTTGGGAAACTTCGGACCGGACTGTACACCGATAAACTCATCTTT.

This clone occurred many times. A much larger clone sits a single nucleotide away, making a read error possible. The DNA is left out, because the CDR3 cannot be placed on it with certainty; the CDR3 is given as TCRdb lists it. Here the V gene is TRDV1, but the J gene went uncalled; TRDD3 is taken as the D call from the table, unchecked against the DNA. CDR1 and CDR2 from the germline V gene are TSWWSYY and QGS. The CDR3 extends over 21 residues, inclusive of both ends. The CDR3 here is CALGEGPTAPYWGTYTDKLIF.

This clone appeared many times. A far larger clone differs by one base, so this is likely a read error. Different DNA sequences within this sample yield the same CDR3. The gene calls are TRDV1 and TRDJ1; 7 bases are shared with TRDD3. Germline values: CDR1 TSWWSYY, CDR2 QGS. This CDR3 contains 18 residues. The trim removed 0 bases at V and 0 bases at J, leaving 10 bases unmatched. The CDR3 protein is CALGELGLHGGYTDKLIF. CDR3 sequence (DNA): TGTGCTCTTGGGGAACTTGGACTGCACGGGGGATACACCGATAAACTCATCTTT.

In its sample, this clone was seen a few times. TCRdb's protein for this DNA is that of a much larger clone and differs from the translation at residue 13, likely a read error; the protein shown is the DNA translation. This chain joins TRDV1 and TRDJ1; D might be TRDD3 (6 bases). Here the J gene came from matching the DNA to germline, since TCRdb omits it. The CDR3 length is 21 residues. The V and J ends lost 3 bases and 4 bases respectively, with 33 bases between them. Germline values: CDR1 TSWWSYY, CDR2 QGS. DNA of the CDR3: TGTGCTCTTGGGGAGGGAACCCTTCGCCCTGCTAGGTGTGGGATAAGCGATAAACTCATCTTT. Amino acid sequence: CALGEGTLRPARCGISDKLIF.

This clone appeared a few times. TCRdb attributes to this sequence the protein of a much larger clone, which differs from the DNA translation at residue 5; a read error is likely, and the protein displayed is translated from the DNA. This chain joins TRDV1 and TRDJ1; D is ambiguous. The V and J ends lost 3 bases and 6 bases respectively, with 20 bases between them. The V gene's germline CDR1 is TSWWSYY and CDR2 QGS. The CDR3 consists of 16 residues. CDR3 nucleotides: TGTGCTCTTGGGGACCCTATCCCACGTATGCGGAATAAACTCATCTTT. Its translation is CALGDPIPRMRNKLIF.

This clone has a count of ten or more. The mismatch at residue 3 between this DNA's translation and the TCRdb protein of a much larger clone likely reflects a read error; the protein shown is translated from the DNA. The chain has TRDV2 and TRDJ1; 8 nucleotides match TRDD3. Germline V gene sequence: CDR1 GEAIGNYY, CDR2 EKD. CDR3 length equals 16 residues. CDR3 DNA sequence: TGTGCCCGTGACTCCCTTACTGGGGGTTACACCGATAAACTCATCTTT. Amino acid sequence: CARDSLTGGYTDKLIF.

Comment on this clone: The likely explanation is a read error, given a far larger clone one base away. This CDR3 is also generated by other DNA sequences in the sample. The rearrangement links TRDV2 to TRDJ1, with 9 bases matching TRDD3. Germline matching of the DNA provided the J gene here, since TCRdb leaves it blank. CDR1 is GEAIGNYY and CDR2 is EKD in the germline V gene. This CDR3 region has 15 residues. In DNA, the CDR3 is TGTGCCTGCGACAAACTGGGGGACGACACCGATAAACTCATCTTT. Translated: CACDKLGDDTDKLIF.

Note on this clone: TCRdb's entry gives the protein of a much larger clone, which mismatches this DNA's translation at residue 5, likely from a read error; the protein reported here is translated from the DNA. This rearrangement joins TRDV1 to TRDJ1, with D tentatively TRDD3 (8 bases). The J gene is not listed in TCRdb, so it was assigned here from a DNA match to germline. CDR3 length: 19 residues. Per germline, CDR1 TSWWSYY and CDR2 QGS. The germline V and J ends were trimmed by 4 bases and 0 bases, with 24 bases remaining between them. Here the CDR3 reads CALGAFLRGIRKYTDKLIF. In nucleotides, the CDR3 is TGTGCTCTTGGGGCTTTCCTACGAGGGATACGCAAGTACACCGATAAACTCATCTTT.

Regarding this clone: TCRdb attributes to this sequence the protein of a much larger clone, which differs from the DNA translation at residue 4; a read error is likely, and the protein displayed is translated from the DNA. The chain couples TRDV2 to TRDJ1; 11 nucleotides line up with TRDD3. TCRdb supplies no J gene; here it was assigned by aligning the nucleotide sequence to germline. This CDR3 region has 19 residues. CDR1 is GEAIGNYY, CDR2 EKD, per germline. CDR3 loop: CACNTVNGGYATYTDKLIF. CDR3 in DNA: TGTGCCTGTAACACCGTGAATGGGGGATACGCGACGTACACCGATAAACTCATCTTT.

This clone was detected only a few times. This probably arose from a read error, given a far larger clone one base away. Other nucleotide sequences from this sample produce the same CDR3. The chain uses TRDV1 and TRDJ1; a possible D gene is TRDD2 (5 bases). The J gene was not available in TCRdb and was assigned here by matching the DNA to germline segments. Per germline, CDR1 TSWWSYY and CDR2 QGS. The CDR3 sequence is 14 residues long. Trimming stripped 3 bases from V and 4 bases from J, with 12 bases between. CDR3 residues: CALGEHGLLDKLIF. Here the CDR3 DNA reads TGTGCTCTTGGGGAGCATGGCCTTCTCGATAAACTCATCTTT.

About this clone itself: For this DNA, TCRdb reports the protein of a much larger clone, which diverges at residue 3, most likely from a read error; the protein presented here is translated directly from the DNA. This rearrangement joins TRDV2 to TRDJ3; TRDD3 matches at 13 bases. Germline V gene sequence: CDR1 GEAIGNYY, CDR2 EKD. The CDR3 extends over 20 amino acids. CDR3 protein: CAYDRLGDTVISWDTRQMFF. CDR3 bases: TGTGCCTATGACCGACTGGGGGATACGGTCATATCCTGGGACACCCGACAGATGTTTTTC.

Only a few counts were recorded for this clone. The protein recorded in TCRdb matches a much larger clone and deviates from this DNA's translation at residue 7, suggesting a read error; the protein here is obtained by translating the DNA. The chain carries TRDV1 and TRDJ1; D remains ambiguous. The CDR3 is 17 amino acids. The V end was cut by 7 bases, the J end by 0 bases, with 21 bases between. Germline CDR1 reads TSWWSYY; CDR2 reads QGS. CDR3: CALVALSPWPYTDKLIF. In nucleotides, the CDR3 is TGTGCTCTTGTCGCCCTCTCTCCATGGCCGTACACCGATAAACTCATCTTT.

This clone was observed a few times. A far larger clone is one base from this, pointing to a likely read error. Other DNA variants within this sample encode the same CDR3. The rearrangement joins TRDV1 to TRDJ1; D ambiguous. The J gene was missing in TCRdb and was found by matching the end of the DNA to germline. Germline V gives CDR1 TSWWSYY, CDR2 QGS. CDR3 length equals 19 residues. V was shortened by 1 base and J by 0 bases, with 21 bases between the two germline ends. CDR3 nucleotide sequence: TGTGCTCTTGGGGAACCGTCCCGCCCGTACTCATGGTACACCGATAAACTCATCTTT. Residues: CALGEPSRPYSWYTDKLIF.

Of note for this clone: TCRdb has a much larger clone's protein, which differs at residue 3 from the translation of this DNA, likely because of a read error; what is shown is the protein translated from the DNA. The chain carries TRDV1 and TRDJ1, with 10 bases aligning to TRDD3. The J gene, not given by TCRdb, was assigned here from a germline match of the nucleotide sequence. There are 21 residues in the CDR3. Looked up from germline, CDR1 is TSWWSYY and CDR2 is QGS. CDR3 region: CAPGEKRRCSGGYEGTYKLIF. CDR3 nucleotides: TGTGCTCCTGGGGAAAAACGGCGTTGTTCTGGGGGATATGAAGGAACTTATAAACTCATCTTT.

This chain joins TRDV1 and TRDJ2, with 11 bases lining up with TRDD3. The J gene, missing from TCRdb, was assigned here through DNA to germline matching. The CDR3 extends over 23 amino acids. V lost 3 bases, J lost 0 bases, and 21 bases stayed unmatched. Germline loops: CDR1 TSWWSYY, CDR2 QGS. The chain's CDR3 is CALGELLFLPYWGINPLTAQLFF. The CDR3 DNA is TGTGCTCTTGGGGAGCTCCTCTTCCTACCCTACTGGGGGATAAACCCTTTGACAGCACAACTCTTCTTT.